These 19 T cell receptor beta chains were all obtained from the same sample, sequenced in a study of STAT5B mutations in CD4+ large granular lymphocyte leukemia (dated by TCRdb to between 2021 and 2022). Receptor libraries were prepared by the immunoSEQ multiplex PCR assay. The clones in this table, taken by TCRdb from immuneACCESS, are in-frame only. Not every clone is retained; where verified, under half of the shortfall comes from an unresolved V gene, and the cause of the rest is unknown. The sample has 25,000 to 35,000 clones on record, about 76% of them singletons. The top ten clonotypes cover around 1.1% of the sample. Sequenced sample: CD4+ T cells from blood buffy coats. These receptor sequences come from a human donor in good health.

The rearrangement uses TRBV9 and TRBJ2-3, with 10 bases lining up with TRBD1. Losses at the gene ends were 4 bases for V and 5 bases for J; bases not matched to a gene: 7. This CDR3 contains 15 residues. CDR1 and CDR2 from the germline V gene are SGDLS and YYNGEE. CDR3 in DNA: TGTGCCAGCAGCCCTCAGACAGGGGGCTTAGATACGCAGTATTTT. Amino acid sequence: CASSPQTGGLDTQYF.

This sequence joins TRBV30 and TRBJ2-5, with a possible D match to TRBD2 (6 bases). Germline V lookup: CDR1 GTSNPN, CDR2 SVGIG (reference sequence). Trimming left V 5 bases short and J 3 bases short, with 16 bases between. The CDR3 covers 14 residues. CDR3 DNA: TGTGCCTGGGCTAGGAGGGCCTCCGAAGAGACCCAGTACTTC. Its protein is CAWARRASEETQYF.

The gene calls are TRBV4-2 and TRBJ2-2; 7 bases match TRBD2. The germline V gene encodes CDR1 LGHNA and CDR2 YNFKEQ. Germline trimming cut 4 bases from V and 1 base from J; bases unmatched to any gene: 9. The length of the CDR3 is 17 residues. The CDR3 DNA reads as TGTGCCAGCAGCCCCTGGGGTAGCGGGCAGAACACCGGGGAGCTGTTTTTT. Protein sequence: CASSPWGSGQNTGELFF.

This clone was seen more than once but under ten times. The V call is TRBV10-2, the J call TRBJ1-1; D unresolved. V lost 3 bases, J lost 3 bases, and 8 bases lay in between. Germline values: CDR1 WSHSY, CDR2 SAAADI. The CDR3 spans 13 residues. For the CDR3, the DNA is TGCGCCAGCAGTGAAGGACGGGACACTGAAGCTTTCTTT. Translating it yields CASSEGRDTEAFF.

The chain carries TRBV4-1 and TRBJ1-1; D unresolved. The CDR3 runs to 16 residues. Germline-derived CDR1 and CDR2 are MGHRA and YSYEKL. V was pared by 1 base and J by 0 bases, with 12 bases between. The CDR3 here is CASSQAPESVNTEAFF. The CDR3 nucleotides read TGCGCCAGCAGCCAAGCCCCGGAAAGCGTGAACACTGAAGCTTTCTTT.

This clone showed up just a few times. The chain carries TRBV5-1 and TRBJ2-5; D is undetermined. The CDR3 is 13 amino acids. Germline V gene data show CDR1 as SGHRS and CDR2 as YFSETQ. V was clipped by 1 base and J by 1 base, with 5 bases between them. The CDR3, as DNA: TGCGCCAGCAGCTTGCCGGTCCAAGAGACCCAGTACTTC. This translates into CASSLPVQETQYF.

Here the CDR3 reads CASSSSGQPTLNTEAFF. CDR3 DNA sequence: TGTGCCAGCAGTTCCAGTGGACAGCCGACCCTGAACACTGAAGCTTTCTTT. This chain uses TRBV28 with TRBJ1-1; the D gene is possibly TRBD1 (6 bases). Germline CDR1 reads MDHEN; CDR2 reads SYDVKM. Trimming shortened V by 4 bases and J by 0 bases, and 18 bases separated the two germline ends. This CDR3 is built from 17 residues.

J is TRBJ1-2 and V is TRBV7-9, with D unclear. The CDR3 has 13 residues. Germline CDR1 is SEHNR and CDR2 is FQNEAQ (reference sequence). Between the trimmed V and J ends, which lost 4 bases and 5 bases, there was a span of 11 bases. For the CDR3, the DNA is TGTGCCAGCAGCTCCGGGGTTTCATATGGCTACACCTTC. This encodes CASSSGVSYGYTF.

CDR3 in amino acids: CASTQGSANYGYTF. CDR3 DNA sequence: TGCGCCAGCACCCAGGGATCAGCTAACTATGGCTACACCTTC. The chain links TRBV5-1 to TRBJ1-2, with D perhaps TRBD1 (5 bases). Germline V lookup: CDR1 SGHRS, CDR2 YFSETQ. The CDR3 loop spans 14 amino acids. V lost 6 bases and J lost 0, with 12 bases in between.

This sequence joins TRBV29-1 and TRBJ1-1; TRBD1 is a possible D gene (6 bases). Germline CDR1 is SQVTM and CDR2 is ANQGSEA. The CDR3 runs 9 residues. Trimming shortened V by 5 bases and J by 12 bases, and 10 bases separated the two germline ends. The CDR3 coding sequence is TGCAGCGTTTCAGGGGAGTCTTTCTTT. Amino acids: CSVSGESFF.

This clone occurred a few times. J is TRBJ2-2 and V is TRBV5-1; D is unclear. Per the germline V gene, CDR1 is SGHRS and CDR2 is YFSETQ. Trimming left V 0 bases short and J 1 base short, with 7 bases between. This CDR3 is built from 15 residues. The CDR3 nucleotides are TGCGCCAGCAGCTTGGACGAACTGAACACCGGGGAGCTGTTTTTT. Protein sequence: CASSLDELNTGELFF. The full variable domain, in which reference TRBV5-1 and TRBJ2-2 provide the parts outside the CDR3, is KAGVTQTPRYLIKTRGQQVTLSCSPISGHRSVSWYQQTPGQGLQFLFEYFSETQRNKGNFPGRFSGRQFSNSRSEMNVSTLELGDSALYLCASSLDELNTGELFFGEGSRLTVL.

This clone was counted a few times. The V gene is TRBV5-5, the J gene TRBJ1-3, with D possibly being TRBD1 (5 bases). The CDR3 covers 16 residues. V lost 0 bases, J lost 7 bases, and 17 bases lay in between. Germline values: CDR1 SGHKS, CDR2 YYEKEE (reference sequence). This CDR3 is CASSLAPFQGLNTIYF. The CDR3 coding sequence is TGTGCCAGCAGCTTGGCCCCCTTCCAGGGACTGAACACCATATATTTT.

The V call is TRBV7-2, the J call TRBJ1-5; no definite D call. Trimming shortened V by 0 bases and J by 2 bases, and 5 bases separated the two germline ends. The CDR3 has 14 residues. Germline V gene sequence: CDR1 SGHTA, CDR2 FQGNSA. The CDR3 coding sequence is TGTGCCAGCAGCTTAGCCGGGGGCAATCAGCCCCAGCATTTT. Translated, it gives CASSLAGGNQPQHF.

A single count supports this clone. The chain has TRBV6-5 and TRBJ1-2, with D perhaps TRBD1 (6 bases). The V gene's germline CDR1 is MNHEY and CDR2 SVGAGI. V was clipped by 0 bases and J by 8 bases, with 16 bases between them. The CDR3 is 15 amino acids. The CDR3 is CASSYSARGRSGYTF. The DNA of the CDR3 is TGTGCCAGCAGTTACTCGGCCAGGGGCCGCTCGGGCTACACCTTC.

J is TRBJ1-4 and V is TRBV28, with D uncertain. V was cut by 4 bases and J by 0 bases, with 9 bases left in between. The length of the CDR3 is 15 residues. The germline V gene has CDR1 MDHEN and CDR2 SYDVKM. The DNA of the CDR3 is TGTGCCAGCAGTTCTCCGGGTACAACTAATGAAAAACTGTTTTTT. Its protein product is CASSSPGTTNEKLFF. Drawing the rest from reference TRBV28 and TRBJ1-4, the complete variable domain is DVKVTQSSRYLVKRTGEKVFLECVQDMDHENMFWYRQDPGLGLRLIYFSYDVKMKEKGDIPEGYSVSREKKERFSLILESASTNQTSMYLCASSSPGTTNEKLFFGSGTQLSVL.

This clone was seen more than once but under ten times. V gene TRBV7-3 combines with J gene TRBJ2-1; 13 nucleotides agree with TRBD2. This CDR3 has 15 amino acids. Unmatched junction bases numbered 3, after V lost 5 bases and J lost 5 bases. Germline-derived CDR1 and CDR2 are SGHTA and FQGTGA. The CDR3 sequence is CASSPGLAGNNEQFF. In DNA, the CDR3 is TGTGCCAGCAGCCCGGGACTAGCGGGAAACAATGAGCAGTTCTTC.

A few counts support this clone. The J gene is TRBJ2-1, the V gene TRBV6-1, with 7 bases identical to TRBD2. J was trimmed by 4 bases and V by 7 bases; bases with no gene match: 4. From germline, CDR1 is MNHNS and CDR2 SASEGT. This CDR3 region has 13 residues. In DNA form, the CDR3 reads TGTGCCAGCATTTCGGGGGGTTACAATGAGCAGTTCTTC. Protein sequence: CASISGGYNEQFF.

The rearrangement joins TRBV5-1 to TRBJ2-3, with 10 bases matching TRBD2. The CDR3 contains 16 residues. Germline CDR1 and CDR2: SGHRS and YFSETQ. V lost 3 bases and J lost 1; bases outside the gene matches: 5. CDR3 protein: CASSSVAGGRTDTQYF. In DNA form, the CDR3 reads TGCGCCAGCAGCTCGGTAGCGGGGGGCCGCACAGATACGCAGTATTTT.

As to this clone: This CDR3 is also generated by other DNA sequences in the sample. The V call is TRBV19, the J call TRBJ2-1, with 9 bases fitting TRBD2. V trimming: 2 bases; J trimming: 5 bases; junction bases outside the gene matches: 4. The CDR3 has 15 amino acids. Germline-derived CDR1 and CDR2 are LNHDA and SQIVND (reference sequence). The CDR3 protein is CASSIRRGGNNEQFF. The CDR3 coding sequence is TGTGCCAGTAGTATAAGGCGGGGGGGAAACAATGAGCAGTTCTTC.